Reported below is one TCR beta chain. Original handling: From ImmunoSEQ came sequences covering only the junction and carrying no quality scores, so filtering differed. Sequencing used immunoSEQ multiplex PCR; TCRdb keeps in-frame clones, though not all of them. V and J calls and clone size are those listed in that table; D and trimming were worked out from the DNA. The table includes over a million clones, 70% to 80% detected once. This CDR3 has 15 residues. Germline lookup yields CDR1 SGHNT and CDR2 YENEEA. V lost 5 bases, J lost 0 bases, and 14 bases lay in between. This sample was taken from a study of shared clonotypes between healthy human individuals.

The chain links TRBV11-3 to TRBJ2-7; the D gene is possibly TRBD2 (6 bases). The receptor was isolated from a man in his late teens or twenties in good health. Source material: memory CD4+ T cells sorted from blood. Indicated subset: CD45RA-negative fraction. The CDR3 spells CASSRAHGSSYEQYF. The CDR3 DNA is TGTGCCAGCAGCCGAGCCCACGGGAGCTCCTACGAGCAGTACTTC.